Below, 7 T cell receptor beta chains from the same sample are listed, as sequenced in a study of T cell responses to AZD1222 COVID-19 vaccine. Libraries were prepared by immunoSEQ multiplex PCR; TCRdb keeps only in-frame clonotypes and omits some of them. The sample carries more than 100,000 clones, about 93% recorded once. Sequenced material: peripheral blood, taken on day 0 of AZD1222 vaccination. The receptor source for this set is an adult in good health.

The V gene is TRBV28, the J gene TRBJ1-5; D gene uncertain. Germline-derived CDR1 and CDR2 are MDHEN and SYDVKM. Trimming stripped 6 bases from V and 9 bases from J, with 12 bases between. CDR3 length: 12 amino acids. The chain's CDR3 is CASRISFGPQHF. CDR3 DNA: TGTGCCAGCAGGATCAGCTTTGGGCCCCAGCATTTT.

The chain joins TRBV2 to TRBJ1-1; 8 positions agree with TRBD1. This CDR3 has 13 amino acids. The V gene's germline CDR1 is SNHLY and CDR2 FYNNEI. For the CDR3, the DNA is TGTGTCTTAGTGACAGGGGTGAACACTGAAGCTTTCTTT. It encodes CVLVTGVNTEAFF.

The chain recombines TRBV6-4 with TRBJ1-6, with a possible D match to TRBD1 (5 bases). This CDR3 region has 14 residues. Deletions cut 3 bases from V and 7 bases from J, with 10 bases between. CDR1 is MRHNA and CDR2 is SNTAGT in the germline V gene. This chain's CDR3 is CASSDEGSNSPLHF. CDR3 coding DNA: TGTGCCAGCAGTGATGAGGGGAGCAATTCACCCCTCCACTTT.

This clone was seen only once. Here the CDR3 DNA reads TGTGCCAGCAGTTCAACCTATAAGGACATTCAGTACTTC. Its translation is CASSSTYKDIQYF. V and J are TRBV6-5 and TRBJ2-4; D remains unclear. This CDR3 comprises 13 residues. V lost 4 bases, J lost 8 bases, and 12 bases lay in between. Looked up from germline, CDR1 is MNHEY and CDR2 is SVGAGI.

The rearrangement uses TRBV19 and TRBJ2-1; no firm D call. The germline V and J ends were trimmed by 2 bases and 6 bases, with 8 bases remaining between them. The CDR3 totals 13 residues. Germline CDR1 and CDR2: LNHDA and SQIVND (reference sequence). This CDR3 is CASSISPSNEQFF. DNA of the CDR3: TGTGCCAGTAGTATATCCCCCAGCAATGAGCAGTTCTTC.

The chain has TRBV2 and TRBJ2-1; 10 bases fit TRBD2. Trimming at V came to 7 bases and at J to 8 bases, leaving 5 bases not matched to a gene. This CDR3 contains 13 residues. Germline CDR1 reads SNHLY; CDR2 reads FYNNEI. The DNA for the CDR3 is TGTGCCAGCAAAAGCGGGGGGGCCTATGAGCAGTTCTTC. It is translated as CASKSGGAYEQFF.

This clone was picked up one time. V is TRBV27 and J is TRBJ1-5; 8 nucleotides match TRBD1. With 3 bases clipped from V and 0 bases from J, the junction kept 7 bases outside the gene matches. CDR1 and CDR2 (germline): MNHEY, SMNVEV (reference sequence). This CDR3 has 17 amino acids. The CDR3 bases are TGTGCCAGCAGTTTGGGCCCTGACAGGGGTAGCAATCAGCCCCAGCATTTT. Residues: CASSLGPDRGSNQPQHF.